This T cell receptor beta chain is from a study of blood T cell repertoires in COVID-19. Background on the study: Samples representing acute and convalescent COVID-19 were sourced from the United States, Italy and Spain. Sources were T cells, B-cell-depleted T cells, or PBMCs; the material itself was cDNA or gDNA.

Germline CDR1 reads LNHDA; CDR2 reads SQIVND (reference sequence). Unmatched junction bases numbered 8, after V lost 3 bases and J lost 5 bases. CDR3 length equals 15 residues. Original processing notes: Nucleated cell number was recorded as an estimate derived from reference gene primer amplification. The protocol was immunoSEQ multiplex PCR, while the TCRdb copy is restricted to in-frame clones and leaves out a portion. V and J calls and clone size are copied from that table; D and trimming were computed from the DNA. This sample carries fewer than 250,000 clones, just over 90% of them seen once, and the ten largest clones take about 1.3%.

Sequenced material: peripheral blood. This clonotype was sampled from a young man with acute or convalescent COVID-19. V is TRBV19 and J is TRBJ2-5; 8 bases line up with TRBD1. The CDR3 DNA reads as TGTGCCAGTAGTATCGGACAGGGAGTGGGGGAGACCCAGTACTTC. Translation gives CASSIGQGVGETQYF.